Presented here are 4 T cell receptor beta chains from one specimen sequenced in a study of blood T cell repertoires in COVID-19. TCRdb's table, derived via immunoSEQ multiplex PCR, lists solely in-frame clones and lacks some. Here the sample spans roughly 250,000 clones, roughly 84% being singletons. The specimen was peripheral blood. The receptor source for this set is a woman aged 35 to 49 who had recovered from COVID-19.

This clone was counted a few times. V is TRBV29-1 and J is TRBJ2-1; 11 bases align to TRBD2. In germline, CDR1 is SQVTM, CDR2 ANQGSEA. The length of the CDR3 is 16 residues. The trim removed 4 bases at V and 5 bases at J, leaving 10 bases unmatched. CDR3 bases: TGCAGCGTTGGAGGGCTACTAGCGGGGGCCCACAATGAGCAGTTCTTC. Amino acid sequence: CSVGGLLAGAHNEQFF.

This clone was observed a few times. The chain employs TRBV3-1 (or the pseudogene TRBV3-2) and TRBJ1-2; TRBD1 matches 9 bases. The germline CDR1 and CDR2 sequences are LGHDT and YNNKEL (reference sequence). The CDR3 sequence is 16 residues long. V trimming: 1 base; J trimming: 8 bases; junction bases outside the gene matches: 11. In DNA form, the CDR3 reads TGTGCCAGCAGCCAAGGTCCGCGGGGACAGGGTGGAGGCTACACCTTC. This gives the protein CASSQGPRGQGGGYTF.

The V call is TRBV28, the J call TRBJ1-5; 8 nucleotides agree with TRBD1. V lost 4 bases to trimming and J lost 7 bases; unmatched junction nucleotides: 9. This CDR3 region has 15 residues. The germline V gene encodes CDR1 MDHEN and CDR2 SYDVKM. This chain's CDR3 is CASSSLTGGGQPQHF. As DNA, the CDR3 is TGTGCCAGCAGTTCGCTAACAGGGGGAGGGCAGCCCCAGCATTTT.

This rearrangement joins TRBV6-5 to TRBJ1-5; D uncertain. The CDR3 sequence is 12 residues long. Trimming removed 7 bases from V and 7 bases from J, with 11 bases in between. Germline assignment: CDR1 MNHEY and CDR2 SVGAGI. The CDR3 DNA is TGTGCCAGCACGGAGGGTGGACAGCCCCAGCATTTT. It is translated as CASTEGGQPQHF.